This T cell receptor (beta chain) was found in a study of T cell responses to AZD1222 COVID-19 vaccine. The assay was immunoSEQ multiplex PCR, and TCRdb's table has in-frame clones only and misses some. The sample has 150,000 to 200,000 clones, around 90% seen once; the top ten hold around 3%. This specimen consisted of peripheral blood, obtained on day 0 of AZD1222 vaccination. This sequence was found in an adult in good health.

The CDR3 loop reads CASSRQNNEQFF. Here the CDR3 DNA reads TGTGCCAGCAGCCGACAGAACAATGAGCAGTTCTTC. This sequence joins TRBV5-4 and TRBJ2-1, with TRBD1 as a possible D gene (5 bases). Trimming cost V 4 bases and J 5 bases, with 7 bases left between them. This CDR3 contains 12 residues. The V gene's germline CDR1 is SGHNT and CDR2 YYREEE (reference sequence).